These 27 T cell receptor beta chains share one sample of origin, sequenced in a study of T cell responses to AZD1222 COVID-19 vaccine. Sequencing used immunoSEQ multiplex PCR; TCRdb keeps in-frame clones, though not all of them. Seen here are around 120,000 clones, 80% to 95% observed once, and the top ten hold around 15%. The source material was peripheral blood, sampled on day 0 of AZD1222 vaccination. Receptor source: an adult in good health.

CDR3 nucleotides: TGCGCCAGCAGCTTGTCGAGGGGAGGAACTGAAGCTTTCTTT. It is translated as CASSLSRGGTEAFF. This sequence joins TRBV5-1 and TRBJ1-1; perhaps TRBD1 as D (5 bases). The germline gives CDR1 SGHRS, CDR2 YFSETQ. Trimming cost V 1 base and J 5 bases, with 12 bases left between them. The CDR3 contains 14 residues.

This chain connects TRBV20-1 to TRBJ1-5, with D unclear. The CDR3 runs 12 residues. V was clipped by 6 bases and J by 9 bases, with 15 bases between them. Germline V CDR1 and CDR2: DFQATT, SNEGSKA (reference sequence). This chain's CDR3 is CSASDLGWPQHF. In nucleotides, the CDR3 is TGCAGTGCGAGTGATCTCGGTTGGCCCCAGCATTTT.

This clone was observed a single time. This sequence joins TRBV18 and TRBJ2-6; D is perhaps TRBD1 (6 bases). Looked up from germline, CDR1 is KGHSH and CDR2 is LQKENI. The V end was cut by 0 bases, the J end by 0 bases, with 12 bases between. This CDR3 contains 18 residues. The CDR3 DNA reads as TGTGCCAGCTCACCACCCGGACAGCCATACTCTGGGGCCAACGTCCTGACTTTC. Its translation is CASSPPGQPYSGANVLTF.

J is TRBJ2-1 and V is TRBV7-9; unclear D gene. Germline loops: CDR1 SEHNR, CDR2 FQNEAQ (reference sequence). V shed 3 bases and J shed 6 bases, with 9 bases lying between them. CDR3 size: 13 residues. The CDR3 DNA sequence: TGTGCCAGCAGCTTTGGCAGGAGCAATGAGCAGTTCTTC. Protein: CASSFGRSNEQFF.

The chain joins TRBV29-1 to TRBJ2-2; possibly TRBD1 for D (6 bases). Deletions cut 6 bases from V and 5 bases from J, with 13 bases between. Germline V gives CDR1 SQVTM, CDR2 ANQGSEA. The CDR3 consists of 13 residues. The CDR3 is CSVQGVRTGELFF. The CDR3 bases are TGCAGCGTACAGGGTGTTCGGACCGGGGAGCTGTTTTTT.

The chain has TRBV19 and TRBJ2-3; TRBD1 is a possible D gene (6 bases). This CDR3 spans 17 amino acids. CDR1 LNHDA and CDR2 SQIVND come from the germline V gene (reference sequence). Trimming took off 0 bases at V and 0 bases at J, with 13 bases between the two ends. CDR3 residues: CASSIDPQGTSTDTQYF. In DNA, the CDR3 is TGTGCCAGTAGTATAGACCCACAGGGAACTAGCACAGATACGCAGTATTTT.

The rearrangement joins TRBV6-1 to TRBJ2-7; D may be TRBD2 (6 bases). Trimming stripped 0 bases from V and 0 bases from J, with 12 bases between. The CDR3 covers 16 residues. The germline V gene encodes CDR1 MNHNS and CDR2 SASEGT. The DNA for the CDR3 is TGTGCCAGCAGTGAAGCACGGGGGAAGTCCTCCTACGAGCAGTACTTC. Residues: CASSEARGKSSYEQYF.

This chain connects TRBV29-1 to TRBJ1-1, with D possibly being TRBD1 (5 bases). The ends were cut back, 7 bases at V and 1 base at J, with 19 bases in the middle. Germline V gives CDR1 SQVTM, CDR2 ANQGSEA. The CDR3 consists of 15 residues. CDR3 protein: CSGAGTLPGNTEAFF. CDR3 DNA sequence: TGCAGCGGTGCAGGGACGCTCCCCGGGAACACTGAAGCTTTCTTT. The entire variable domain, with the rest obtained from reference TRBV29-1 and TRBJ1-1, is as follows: SAVISQKPSRDICQRGTSLTIQCQVDSQVTMMFWYRQQPGQSLTLIATANQGSEATYESGFVIDKFPISRPNLTFSTLTVSNMSPEDSSIYLCSGAGTLPGNTEAFFGQGTRLTVV.

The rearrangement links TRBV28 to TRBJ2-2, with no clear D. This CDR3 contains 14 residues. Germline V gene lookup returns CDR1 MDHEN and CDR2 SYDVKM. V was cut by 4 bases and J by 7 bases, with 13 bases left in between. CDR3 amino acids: CASSSTGQVGELFF. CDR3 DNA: TGTGCCAGCAGTTCGACGGGTCAGGTCGGGGAGCTGTTTTTT.

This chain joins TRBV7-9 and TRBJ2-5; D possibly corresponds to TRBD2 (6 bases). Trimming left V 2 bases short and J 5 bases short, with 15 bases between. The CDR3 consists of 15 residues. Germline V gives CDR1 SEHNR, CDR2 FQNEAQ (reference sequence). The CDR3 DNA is TGTGCCAGCAGCTTATCGGCAGGTCTAGCGGAGACCCAGTACTTC. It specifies CASSLSAGLAETQYF.

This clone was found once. CDR3: CASYGIFFPGNTIYF. CDR3 bases: TGTGCCAGCTATGGGATATTCTTTCCGGGGAACACCATATATTTT. The V and J genes are TRBV3-1 (or the pseudogene TRBV3-2) and TRBJ1-3; D unresolved. Germline-derived CDR1 and CDR2 are LGHDT and YNNKEL (reference sequence). The CDR3 contains 15 residues. V was shortened by 8 bases and J by 7 bases, with 21 bases between the two germline ends.

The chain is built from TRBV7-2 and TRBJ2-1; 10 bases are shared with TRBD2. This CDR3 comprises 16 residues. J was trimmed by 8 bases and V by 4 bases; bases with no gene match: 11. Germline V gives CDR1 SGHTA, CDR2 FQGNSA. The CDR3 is CASSSITLAGGDEQFF. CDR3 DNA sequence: TGTGCCAGCAGCTCGATTACCTTAGCGGGGGGCGATGAGCAGTTCTTC.

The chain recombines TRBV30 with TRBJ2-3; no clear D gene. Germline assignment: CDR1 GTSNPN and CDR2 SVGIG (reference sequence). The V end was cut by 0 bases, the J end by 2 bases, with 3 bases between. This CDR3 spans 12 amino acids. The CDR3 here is CAWSVLTDTQYF. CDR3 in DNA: TGTGCCTGGAGTGTACTCACAGATACGCAGTATTTT.

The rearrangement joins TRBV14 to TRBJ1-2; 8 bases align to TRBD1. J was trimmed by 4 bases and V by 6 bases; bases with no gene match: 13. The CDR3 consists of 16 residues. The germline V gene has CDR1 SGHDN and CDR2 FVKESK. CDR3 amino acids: CASSKIRTGPLYGYTF. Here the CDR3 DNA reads TGTGCCAGCAGTAAAATCAGGACAGGGCCTCTCTATGGCTACACCTTC. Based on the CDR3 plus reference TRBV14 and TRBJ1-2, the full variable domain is EAGVTQFPSHSVIEKGQTVTLRCDPISGHDNLYWYRRVMGKEIKFLLHFVKESKQDESGMPNNRFLAERTGGTYSTLKVQPAELEDSGVYFCASSKIRTGPLYGYTFGSGTRLTVV.

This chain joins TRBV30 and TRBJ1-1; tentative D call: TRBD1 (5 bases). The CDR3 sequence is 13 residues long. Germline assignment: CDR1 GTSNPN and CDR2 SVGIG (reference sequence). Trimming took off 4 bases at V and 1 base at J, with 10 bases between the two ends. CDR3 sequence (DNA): TGTGCCTGGACGCGGGGGGAGAACACTGAAGCTTTCTTT. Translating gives CAWTRGENTEAFF.

The CDR3 sequence is CASRTQGGYTF. CDR3 coding DNA: TGTGCCAGCAGGACCCAGGGTGGCTACACCTTC. J is TRBJ1-2 and V is TRBV28; D might be TRBD1 (5 bases). V was clipped by 6 bases and J by 7 bases, with 9 bases between them. Looked up from germline, CDR1 is MDHEN and CDR2 is SYDVKM. The length of the CDR3 is 11 residues.

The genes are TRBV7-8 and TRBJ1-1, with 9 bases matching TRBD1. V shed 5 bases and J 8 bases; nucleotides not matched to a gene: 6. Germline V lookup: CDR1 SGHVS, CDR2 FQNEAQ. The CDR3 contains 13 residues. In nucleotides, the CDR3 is TGTGCCAGCAGCCAGTACAGGGGGCGAGAAGCTTTCTTT. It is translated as CASSQYRGREAFF.

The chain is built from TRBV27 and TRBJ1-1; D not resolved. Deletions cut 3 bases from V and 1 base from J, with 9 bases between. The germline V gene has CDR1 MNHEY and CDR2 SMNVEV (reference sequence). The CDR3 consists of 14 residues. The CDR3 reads CASSFLRQNTEAFF. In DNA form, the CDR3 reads TGTGCCAGCAGTTTTCTAAGGCAGAACACTGAAGCTTTCTTT.

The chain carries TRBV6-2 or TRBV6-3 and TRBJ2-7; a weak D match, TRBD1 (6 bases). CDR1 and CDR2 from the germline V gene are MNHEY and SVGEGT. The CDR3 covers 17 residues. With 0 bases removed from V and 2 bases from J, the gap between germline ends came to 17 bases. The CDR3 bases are TGTGCCAGCAGTTACTCACCTTTGGGGGCGCAAACCTACGAGCAGTACTTC. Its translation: CASSYSPLGAQTYEQYF.

DNA for the CDR3: TGTGCCAGCGGCAACAGGGCTGCCGGGGAGCTGTTTTTT. Translated, it gives CASGNRAAGELFF. This chain connects TRBV6-6 to TRBJ2-2, with D possibly matching TRBD1 (6 bases). The germline V gene encodes CDR1 MNHNY and CDR2 SVGAGI (reference sequence). Trimming took off 8 bases at V and 6 bases at J, with 13 bases between the two ends. The CDR3 covers 13 residues.

CDR3 coding DNA: TGTGCCAGCAGCCAAGTGGCGGGTTTCACCGGGGAGCTGTTTTTT. It yields the protein CASSQVAGFTGELFF. The V gene is TRBV14, the J gene TRBJ2-2; a weak D match, TRBD2 (5 bases). CDR1 is SGHDN and CDR2 is FVKESK in the germline V gene. V lost 1 base and J lost 4, with 10 bases in between. This CDR3 has 15 residues. Using reference TRBV14 and TRBJ2-2 for the parts outside the CDR3, the full variable domain is EAGVTQFPSHSVIEKGQTVTLRCDPISGHDNLYWYRRVMGKEIKFLLHFVKESKQDESGMPNNRFLAERTGGTYSTLKVQPAELEDSGVYFCASSQVAGFTGELFFGEGSRLTVL.

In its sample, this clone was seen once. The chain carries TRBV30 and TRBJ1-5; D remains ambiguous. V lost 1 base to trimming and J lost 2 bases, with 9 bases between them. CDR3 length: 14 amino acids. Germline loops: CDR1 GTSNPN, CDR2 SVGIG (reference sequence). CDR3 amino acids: CAWSEFRGNQPQHF. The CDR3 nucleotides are TGTGCCTGGAGTGAGTTTCGGGGCAATCAGCCCCAGCATTTT.

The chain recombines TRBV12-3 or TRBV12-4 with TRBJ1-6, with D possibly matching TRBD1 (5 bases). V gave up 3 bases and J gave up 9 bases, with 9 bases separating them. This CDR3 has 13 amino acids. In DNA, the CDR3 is TGTGCCAGCAGTTTGAAGGGGTTTTCACCCCTCCACTTT. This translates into CASSLKGFSPLHF.

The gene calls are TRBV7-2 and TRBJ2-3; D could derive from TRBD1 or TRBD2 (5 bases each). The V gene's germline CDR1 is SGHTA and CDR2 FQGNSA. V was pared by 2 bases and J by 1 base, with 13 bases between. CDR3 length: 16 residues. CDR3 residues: CASSLFRGLRTDTQYF. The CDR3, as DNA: TGTGCCAGCAGCTTATTTCGGGGCCTCCGCACAGATACGCAGTATTTT.

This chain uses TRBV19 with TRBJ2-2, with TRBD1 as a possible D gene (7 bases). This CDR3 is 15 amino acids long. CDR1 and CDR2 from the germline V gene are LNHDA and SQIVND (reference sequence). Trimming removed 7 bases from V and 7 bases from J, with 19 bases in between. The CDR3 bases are TGTGCCAGTACGATGCCACAGGGGAGGATCGGGGAGCTGTTTTTT. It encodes CASTMPQGRIGELFF.

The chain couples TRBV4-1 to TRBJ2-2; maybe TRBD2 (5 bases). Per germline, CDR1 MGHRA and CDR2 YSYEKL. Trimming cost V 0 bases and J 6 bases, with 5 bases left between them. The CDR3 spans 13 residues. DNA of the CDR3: TGCGCCAGCAGCCAAGAGAGGGCCGGGGAGCTGTTTTTT. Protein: CASSQERAGELFF.

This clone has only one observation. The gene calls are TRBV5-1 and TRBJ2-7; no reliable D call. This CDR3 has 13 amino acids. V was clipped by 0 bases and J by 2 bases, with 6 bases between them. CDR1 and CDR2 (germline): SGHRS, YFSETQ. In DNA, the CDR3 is TGCGCCAGCAGCTTGGGCGTTCCCTACGAGCAGTACTTC. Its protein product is CASSLGVPYEQYF.